A single sample gave rise to the 20 T cell receptor beta chains below, sequenced in a study of vaccination and CD4 T cells after COVID-19. No cognate antigen is known for these TCRs. An Oncomine TCR Beta short-read assay was used to sequence the DNA from cultured CD4+ T cells. One entry per CDR3 protein results from TCRdb running MiXCR on the PCR reads. The table shows around 8,000 distinct CDR3 sequences, with about 46% occurring only once. Treatment noted: approximately nine-day PBMC culture with coronavirus spike peptide pools or control peptides (ViraFEST assay). Gathering of the CD4+ T cells, from the unexposed donor, took place before the COVID-19 pandemic (2011-2018). Sample: CD4+ T cells from blood, cultured in vitro. Every receptor here comes from a human donor in good health.

The gene calls are TRBV5-1 and TRBJ2-7; D may be TRBD2 (5 bases). The V end lost 0 bases, the J end lost 5 bases, and 18 bases lay between the germline ends. CDR1 is SGHRS and CDR2 is YFSETQ in the germline V gene. This CDR3 comprises 16 residues. The DNA for the CDR3 is TGCGCCAGCAGCTTGGGGGCGGGCGGAACGATTGACGAGCAGTACTTC. Protein: CASSLGAGGTIDEQYF.

The rearrangement uses TRBV30 and TRBJ2-5; D unclear. The CDR3 is made up of 11 amino acids. V lost 5 bases, J lost 4 bases, and 8 bases lay in between. The V gene's germline CDR1 is GTSNPN and CDR2 SVGIG (reference sequence). The CDR3 reads CAWAVGETQYF. In DNA, the CDR3 is TGTGCCTGGGCAGTTGGAGAGACCCAGTACTTC.

This clonotype appeared a few times. V is TRBV7-9 and J is TRBJ1-2; no clear D gene. In germline, CDR1 is SEHNR, CDR2 FQNEAQ (reference sequence). This CDR3 is 14 amino acids long. V lost 4 bases and J 5 bases, leaving 14 bases between the germline ends. The CDR3 region has the DNA TGTGCCAGCAGCTCTGAAGAGACGTCGTATGGCTACACCTTC. It encodes CASSSEETSYGYTF.

CDR3 bases: TGTGCCAGTAGAGGGGTAGACCTCTATGGCTACACCTTC. Amino acids: CASRGVDLYGYTF. The rearrangement joins TRBV19 to TRBJ1-2, with a possible D match to TRBD1 (5 bases). Between the trimmed V and J ends, which lost 6 bases and 4 bases, there was a span of 12 bases. Per germline, CDR1 LNHDA and CDR2 SQIVND (reference sequence). The CDR3 loop spans 13 amino acids.

The chain links TRBV5-4 to TRBJ2-7; 8 nucleotides agree with TRBD2. This CDR3 has 14 residues. CDR1 is SGHNT, CDR2 YYREEE, per germline (reference sequence). The trim removed 2 bases at V and 0 bases at J, leaving 1 base unmatched. The CDR3 is CASSLSGSSYEQYF. In nucleotides, the CDR3 is TGTGCCAGCAGCTTAAGCGGGAGCTCCTACGAGCAGTACTTC. The full variable domain, in which reference TRBV5-4 and TRBJ2-7 provide the parts outside the CDR3, is ETGVTQSPTHLIKTRGQQVTLRCSSQSGHNTVSWYQQALGQGPQFIFQYYREEENGRGNFPPRFSGLQFPNYSSELNVNALELDDSALYLCASSLSGSSYEQYFGPGTRLTVT.

The gene calls are TRBV29-1 and TRBJ1-2; a possible D gene is TRBD1 (5 bases). Germline V gene sequence: CDR1 SQVTM, CDR2 ANQGSEA. The CDR3 runs 13 residues. Deletions cut 4 bases from V and 3 bases from J, with 12 bases between. The CDR3 region is CSVVGLSDYGYTF. Here the CDR3 DNA reads TGCAGCGTTGTGGGGCTTAGCGACTATGGCTACACCTTC.

The CDR3 loop is CASSQRTGTLRGGDTEAFF. CDR3 coding DNA: TGTGCCAGTAGTCAGCGCACCGGGACGTTGAGGGGTGGAGACACTGAAGCTTTCTTT. The genes are TRBV19 and TRBJ1-1; weak D call: TRBD1 (5 bases). The CDR3 spans 19 residues. The V and J ends lost 5 bases and 3 bases respectively, with 28 bases between them. Per germline, CDR1 LNHDA and CDR2 SQIVND (reference sequence).

The V call is TRBV25-1, the J call TRBJ2-3; D assignment may be TRBD1 or TRBD2 (5 bases each). The CDR3 is made up of 15 amino acids. V was clipped by 4 bases and J by 1 base, with 12 bases between them. Germline V gene sequence: CDR1 MGHDK, CDR2 SYGVNS. Written as DNA, the CDR3 is TGTGCCAGCAGTGGAACTATGGGGGGCACAGATACGCAGTATTTT. Translated: CASSGTMGGTDTQYF.

This clonotype appeared a few times. The rearrangement uses TRBV20-1 and TRBJ1-6; 7 positions match TRBD1. Trimming at V came to 6 bases and at J to 7 bases, leaving 15 bases not matched to a gene. Per the germline V gene, CDR1 is DFQATT and CDR2 is SNEGSKA (reference sequence). CDR3 length: 16 residues. Here the CDR3 DNA reads TGCAGTGCCGATTCACTGACAGGGTTAAAGAATTCACCCCTCCACTTT. Amino acid sequence: CSADSLTGLKNSPLHF.

This clonotype was counted a few times. This sequence joins TRBV6-2 or TRBV6-3 and TRBJ1-6; 7 nucleotides agree with TRBD1. Losses at the gene ends were 8 bases for V and 7 bases for J; bases not matched to a gene: 8. The CDR3 loop spans 14 amino acids. In germline, CDR1 is MNHEY, CDR2 SVGEGT. The CDR3 loop reads CASGKTGENSPLHF. CDR3 sequence (DNA): TGTGCCAGCGGGAAAACAGGGGAAAATTCACCCCTCCACTTT.

A single count supports this clonotype. This chain joins TRBV9 and TRBJ2-3, with 7 nucleotides matching TRBD1. This CDR3 contains 15 residues. V lost 4 bases to trimming and J lost 2 bases; unmatched junction nucleotides: 7. Germline V CDR1 and CDR2: SGDLS, YYNGEE. CDR3 DNA: TGTGCCAGCAGCACTACAGGGGATTCCACAGATACGCAGTATTTT. Residues: CASSTTGDSTDTQYF.

This clonotype was detected a few times. This chain uses TRBV6-1 with TRBJ2-5, with TRBD1 identical over 8 bases. The V and J ends lost 8 bases and 4 bases, in that order; junction bases with no gene match: 9. The CDR3 contains 14 residues. Germline CDR1 MNHNS, CDR2 SASEGT. CDR3: CASSRTGHLETQYF. For the CDR3, the DNA is TGTGCCAGCTCAAGGACAGGGCATTTAGAGACCCAGTACTTC.

This clonotype was counted once. The chain recombines TRBV6-2 or TRBV6-3 with TRBJ2-7, with a weak D call TRBD1 (5 bases). Germline CDR1 MNHEY, CDR2 SVGEGT. This CDR3 spans 15 amino acids. Trimming shortened V by 6 bases and J by 6 bases, and 21 bases separated the two germline ends. The CDR3 protein is CASRMQGRRWGEQYF. For the CDR3, the DNA is TGTGCCAGCAGAATGCAGGGTCGTCGTTGGGGCGAGCAGTACTTC.

The CDR3 nucleotides are TGCAGTGCTAGAGATACTAGCGGGGGGGCGCCAGATACGCAGTATTTT. Protein: CSARDTSGGAPDTQYF. The V call is TRBV20-1, the J call TRBJ2-3; 13 positions match TRBD2. Per the germline V gene, CDR1 is DFQATT and CDR2 is SNEGSKA (reference sequence). V shed 0 bases, J shed 4 bases, and the junction held 4 bases outside the gene matches. CDR3 length equals 16 residues.

For the CDR3, the DNA is TGTGCCAGCAGCTCTTCCGGGGGCAGCTATGGCTACACCTTC. Amino acid sequence: CASSSSGGSYGYTF. This chain joins TRBV7-2 and TRBJ1-2, with D possibly being TRBD1 (6 bases). The CDR3 runs to 14 residues. Germline-derived CDR1 and CDR2 are SGHTA and FQGNSA. Trimming took 4 bases from V and 4 from J, leaving 13 bases between them.

The genes are TRBV6-5 and TRBJ1-1; no definite D call. CDR1 and CDR2 (germline): MNHEY, SVGAGI. The CDR3 contains 15 residues. V lost 4 bases to trimming and J lost 3 bases, with 15 bases between them. The CDR3 reads CASSSAAGRYTEAFF. In DNA, the CDR3 is TGTGCCAGCAGTTCCGCGGCTGGTCGTTACACTGAAGCTTTCTTT.

This clonotype was seen a handful of times. This chain joins TRBV7-2 and TRBJ2-7, with 8 bases fitting TRBD2. The length of the CDR3 is 14 residues. The germline gives CDR1 SGHTA, CDR2 FQGNSA. Trimming at V came to 2 bases and at J to 5 bases, leaving 5 bases not matched to a gene. This CDR3 reads CASSLRLAGDEQYF. CDR3 bases: TGTGCCAGCAGCTTACGTCTAGCGGGCGACGAGCAGTACTTC. The variable domain in full, completed from reference TRBV7-2 and TRBJ2-7, reads GAGVSQSPSNKVTEKGKDVELRCDPISGHTALYWYRQSLGQGLEFLIYFQGNSAPDKSGLPSDRFSAERTGGSVSTLTIQRTQQEDSAVYLCASSLRLAGDEQYFGPGTRLTVT.

This clonotype was picked up a small number of times. The chain recombines TRBV12-3 or TRBV12-4 with TRBJ2-5, with 7 bases lining up with TRBD1. Trimming took 6 bases from V and 4 from J; bases not matched to a gene: 5. The CDR3 consists of 13 residues. CDR3 in amino acids: CASRGDSGETQYF. CDR3 sequence (DNA): TGTGCCAGCAGAGGGGACAGCGGAGAGACCCAGTACTTC.

Only a few counts were recorded for this clonotype. The chain links TRBV20-1 to TRBJ1-2, with 10 positions matching TRBD1. CDR1 is DFQATT and CDR2 is SNEGSKA in the germline V gene (reference sequence). The V segment lost 0 bases and the J segment 4 bases; nucleotides outside the gene matches: 2. This CDR3 contains 14 residues. The chain's CDR3 is CSAREDRGSYGYTF. DNA for the CDR3: TGCAGTGCTAGAGAGGACAGGGGGTCCTATGGCTACACCTTC.

Sample share makes this clonotype medium-sized. The gene calls are TRBV5-4 and TRBJ2-2; the D gene is possibly TRBD1 (6 bases). In germline, CDR1 is SGHNT, CDR2 YYREEE (reference sequence). This CDR3 contains 17 residues. V lost 2 bases and J 0 bases, leaving 14 bases between the germline ends. The CDR3 bases are TGTGCCAGCAGCTTCCCGGACAGTCGTACGAACACCGGGGAGCTGTTTTTT. Its protein product is CASSFPDSRTNTGELFF. The variable domain in full, completed from reference TRBV5-4 and TRBJ2-2, reads ETGVTQSPTHLIKTRGQQVTLRCSSQSGHNTVSWYQQALGQGPQFIFQYYREEENGRGNFPPRFSGLQFPNYSSELNVNALELDDSALYLCASSFPDSRTNTGELFFGEGSRLTVL.